The next 22 T cell receptor beta chains were all read from a single sample in a study of blood T cells in healthy people across ages. A second PCR, run for about 7 to 11 cycles, used a sample-barcoded 5' primer plus a J-beta primer mix. TCRdb fed the 5' RACE reads into MiXCR, producing one record per CDR3 protein. This sample carries 1.2 million to 1.5 million distinct CDR3 sequences, 42% of them seen once, and the ten largest clones take 7.9%. The specimen sequenced was blood. Every receptor here comes from a woman aged 18-29 years in good health.

This clonotype was observed many times. This chain connects TRBV27 to TRBJ2-1; 8 nucleotides agree with TRBD2. CDR1 and CDR2 from the germline V gene are MNHEY and SMNVEV (reference sequence). This CDR3 spans 15 amino acids. V was pared by 5 bases and J by 9 bases, with 12 bases of the junction left unmatched. The CDR3 nucleotides are TGTGCCAGCAGTCCAGGAGGACTAGCCTTAGGTGAGCAGTTCTTC. Its translation is CASSPGGLALGEQFF.

The chain has TRBV9 and TRBJ1-2; D remains ambiguous. This CDR3 spans 13 amino acids. Germline CDR1 and CDR2: SGDLS and YYNGEE. Trimming pared 3 bases from V and 0 bases from J, leaving 6 bases between. As DNA, the CDR3 is TGTGCCAGCAGCGCATCCACTAACTATGGCTACACCTTC. Translated, it gives CASSASTNYGYTF.

The chain has TRBV15 and TRBJ2-1; D uncertain. The CDR3 has 16 residues. The V end was cut by 7 bases, the J end by 1 base, with 17 bases between. CDR1 and CDR2 (germline): LNHNV, YYDKDF (reference sequence). Here the CDR3 reads CATKQTPLSSYNEQFF. Here the CDR3 DNA reads TGTGCCACCAAGCAGACCCCCTTAAGTTCCTACAATGAGCAGTTCTTC.

This clonotype has a count of ten or more. The chain uses TRBV29-1 and TRBJ2-7, with D possibly TRBD2 on 6 matching bases. V lost 4 bases and J lost 2, with 12 bases in between. CDR1 and CDR2 (germline): SQVTM, ANQGSEA. This CDR3 is 13 amino acids long. The CDR3 loop reads CSVGASVAYEQYF. As DNA, the CDR3 is TGCAGCGTTGGGGCTAGCGTCGCCTACGAGCAGTACTTC.

In its sample, this clonotype was seen once. This chain joins TRBV20-1 and TRBJ1-5; no clear D gene. This CDR3 spans 16 amino acids. The germline V gene encodes CDR1 DFQATT and CDR2 SNEGSKA (reference sequence). Trimming removed 0 bases from V and 0 bases from J, with 12 bases in between. CDR3 loop: CSARDLTIYSNQPQHF. CDR3 sequence (DNA): TGCAGTGCTAGAGATCTAACGATTTATAGCAATCAGCCCCAGCATTTT.

The CDR3 sequence is CASNPWGSGGSNTGELFF. In DNA, the CDR3 is TGTGCCAGCAATCCATGGGGTAGCGGGGGGTCGAACACCGGGGAGCTGTTTTTT. The genes are TRBV27 and TRBJ2-2; TRBD2 matches at 10 bases. The CDR3 is 18 residues long. V lost 7 bases to trimming and J lost 0 bases; unmatched junction nucleotides: 11. CDR1 and CDR2 (germline): MNHEY, SMNVEV (reference sequence).

This chain uses TRBV5-5 with TRBJ1-2; D is unresolved. The V end lost 4 bases, the J end lost 8 bases, and 24 bases lay between the germline ends. This CDR3 region has 16 residues. Germline CDR1 SGHKS, CDR2 YYEKEE (reference sequence). The CDR3 sequence: CASSLQTGGGVKGYTF. The CDR3 DNA reads as TGTGCCAGCAGCCTTCAGACGGGCGGTGGGGTAAAGGGCTACACCTTC.

This clonotype was seen a handful of times. The J gene is TRBJ2-1, the V gene TRBV11-1, with 9 bases matching TRBD1. Germline V gives CDR1 SGHAT, CDR2 FQDESV (reference sequence). J gave up 2 bases and V 0 bases, and 8 bases lay outside the gene matches. The CDR3 contains 18 residues. CDR3 DNA: TGTGCCAGCAGCTTAGCGGGGGGCCGGGACAGGGCCTACAATGAGCAGTTCTTC. Amino acids: CASSLAGGRDRAYNEQFF.

The rearrangement links TRBV20-1 to TRBJ1-6; D not certain. V lost 4 bases and J lost 0, with 7 bases in between. This CDR3 spans 14 amino acids. Germline CDR1 DFQATT, CDR2 SNEGSKA (reference sequence). CDR3 DNA: TGCAGTGCTAAGGAGAGCTCCTATAATTCACCCCTCCACTTT. Translation gives CSAKESSYNSPLHF.

The chain links TRBV20-1 to TRBJ2-5, with 8 bases identical to TRBD2. Germline V lookup: CDR1 DFQATT, CDR2 SNEGSKA (reference sequence). V dropped 3 bases and J dropped 5; count of bases not matched to a gene: 5. The CDR3 loop spans 13 amino acids. CDR3 bases: TGCAGTGCTAGGCTTCCGGGAGGGGAGACCCAGTACTTC. The encoded protein is CSARLPGGETQYF.

The chain carries TRBV20-1 and TRBJ2-7, with D possibly matching TRBD1 (5 bases). Germline CDR1 reads DFQATT; CDR2 reads SNEGSKA (reference sequence). Trimming left V 5 bases short and J 7 bases short, with 24 bases between. The CDR3 runs to 15 residues. The CDR3 here is CSAHDRNLTYNEQYF. CDR3 coding DNA: TGCAGTGCTCACGACAGAAACTTGACCTACAATGAGCAGTACTTC.

This chain joins TRBV12-3 or TRBV12-4 and TRBJ1-2, with TRBD1 as a possible D gene (5 bases). V lost 3 bases and J lost 4, with 15 bases in between. The CDR3 spans 15 residues. CDR3 in DNA: TGTGCCAGCAGTTTGGGTCAGGGAGGGCCCTATGGCTACACCTTC. Its protein is CASSLGQGGPYGYTF.

The genes are TRBV12-3 or TRBV12-4 and TRBJ2-3; TRBD1 matches at 7 bases. After removal of 5 bases from V and 0 bases from J, the junction contained 5 bases not matched to a gene. This CDR3 comprises 15 residues. The CDR3 DNA follows: TGTGCCAGCAGTCGCCGGGACAGTAGCACAGATACGCAGTATTTT. Amino acid sequence: CASSRRDSSTDTQYF.

V gene TRBV9 combines with J gene TRBJ2-3; D might be TRBD1 or TRBD2, each matching 5 bases. The germline V gene has CDR1 SGDLS and CDR2 YYNGEE. CDR3 length: 14 residues. Trimming left V 0 bases short and J 5 bases short, with 10 bases between. The CDR3 DNA reads as TGTGCCAGCAGCGTAGGGGGGACGCAAGATACGCAGTATTTT. Protein sequence: CASSVGGTQDTQYF.

The chain uses TRBV3-1 and TRBJ1-1; D unresolved. The germline V and J ends were trimmed by 7 bases and 3 bases, with 18 bases remaining between them. Looked up from germline, CDR1 is LGHDT and CDR2 is YNNKEL (reference sequence). The CDR3 spans 15 residues. DNA of the CDR3: TGTGCCAGCAACCACGCCAATCCCAGGTACACTGAAGCTTTCTTT. It encodes CASNHANPRYTEAFF. Variable domain in full (rest from reference TRBV3-1 and TRBJ1-1): DTAVSQTPKYLVTQMGNDKSIKCEQNLGHDTMYWYKQDSKKFLKIMFSYNNKELIINETVPNRFSPKSPDKAHLNLHINSLELGDSAVYFCASNHANPRYTEAFFGQGTRLTVV.

This clonotype was counted only a few times. The V and J genes are TRBV6-1 and TRBJ2-1, with a tentative D call TRBD1 (5 bases). Germline V gene data show CDR1 as MNHNS and CDR2 as SASEGT. Trimming took 2 bases from V and 4 from J, leaving 15 bases between them. CDR3 length: 16 amino acids. DNA for the CDR3: TGTGCCAGCAGTGAATATAGGGGAATCGAATACAATGAGCAGTTCTTC. This encodes CASSEYRGIEYNEQFF.

In regard to this clonotype: A much larger clone is a single base away; this may be a read error. The rearrangement joins TRBV29-1 to TRBJ2-1, with D perhaps TRBD1 (5 bases). The CDR3 length is 11 residues. The germline V gene has CDR1 SQVTM and CDR2 ANQGSEA. The CDR3 loop reads CGVQGSNEQFF. In nucleotides, the CDR3 is TGCGGCGTCCAGGGTTCAAATGAGCAGTTCTTC.

V is TRBV20-1 and J is TRBJ2-5; the D gene is possibly TRBD1 (6 bases). There are 14 residues in the CDR3. In germline, CDR1 is DFQATT, CDR2 SNEGSKA (reference sequence). Trimming took 6 bases from V and 4 from J, leaving 18 bases between them. CDR3 loop: CSALGAGARETQYF. DNA for the CDR3: TGCAGTGCCCTTGGGGCAGGGGCCCGAGAGACCCAGTACTTC.

This clonotype was observed a few times. The chain links TRBV7-9 to TRBJ2-3; D is possibly TRBD2 (5 bases). The V end was cut by 0 bases, the J end by 4 bases, with 11 bases between. CDR3 length: 15 residues. From germline, CDR1 is SEHNR and CDR2 FQNEAQ (reference sequence). CDR3: CASSLASGAPDTQYF. In DNA, the CDR3 is TGTGCCAGCAGCTTAGCCAGCGGCGCGCCAGATACGCAGTATTTT.

This chain links TRBV20-1 with TRBJ2-2, with TRBD2 identical over 9 bases. The V segment lost 6 bases and the J segment 6 bases; nucleotides outside the gene matches: 5. Per the germline V gene, CDR1 is DFQATT and CDR2 is SNEGSKA (reference sequence). The CDR3 has 13 amino acids. As DNA, the CDR3 is TGCAGTGCCAGGACTAGCGTATCCGGGGAGCTGTTTTTT. Protein product: CSARTSVSGELFF.

The chain links TRBV7-2 to TRBJ2-7; D is uncertain. Deletions cut 1 base from V and 7 bases from J, with 14 bases between. Germline V gives CDR1 SGHTA, CDR2 FQGNSA. CDR3 length: 14 amino acids. CDR3 in amino acids: CASSLGLRTGEQYF. CDR3 DNA: TGTGCCAGCAGCTTAGGACTGCGGACGGGTGAGCAGTACTTC.

This chain uses TRBV15 with TRBJ1-2, with TRBD1 matching over 7 bases. V lost 0 bases, J lost 7 bases, and 5 bases stayed unmatched. The CDR3 extends over 14 amino acids. The germline CDR1 and CDR2 sequences are LNHNV and YYDKDF (reference sequence). CDR3 sequence: CATSRDRAGGGYTF. The CDR3 bases are TGTGCCACCAGCAGAGATCGGGCAGGGGGTGGCTACACCTTC. The variable domain in full, completed from reference TRBV15 and TRBJ1-2, reads DAMVIQNPRYQVTQFGKPVTLSCSQTLNHNVMYWYQQKSSQAPKLLFHYYDKDFNNEADTPDNFQSRRPNTSFCFLDIRSPGLGDTAMYLCATSRDRAGGGYTFGSGTRLTVV.